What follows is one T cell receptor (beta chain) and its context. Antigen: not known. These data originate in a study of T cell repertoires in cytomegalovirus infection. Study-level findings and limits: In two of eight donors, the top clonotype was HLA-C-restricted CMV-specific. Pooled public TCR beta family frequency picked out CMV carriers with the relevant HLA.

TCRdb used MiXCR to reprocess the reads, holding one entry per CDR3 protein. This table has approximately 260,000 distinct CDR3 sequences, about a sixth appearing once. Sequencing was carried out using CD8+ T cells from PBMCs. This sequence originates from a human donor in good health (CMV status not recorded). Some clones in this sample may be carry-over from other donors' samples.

DNA for the CDR3: TGCAGCGTTGAGGAGACAGGGGCAAGAAACACTGAAGCTTTCTTT. As protein: CSVEETGARNTEAFF. This chain connects TRBV29-1 to TRBJ1-1; 8 bases map to TRBD1. V was clipped by 3 bases and J by 2 bases; unmatched bases: 8. Per the germline V gene, CDR1 is SQVTM and CDR2 is ANQGSEA. CDR3 size: 15 residues.